Listed here are 22 T cell receptor beta chains from one sample, sequenced in a study of graft-versus-host responses after intestinal transplantation. No antigen is known for these receptors. The protocol was immunoSEQ multiplex PCR, while the TCRdb copy is restricted to in-frame clones and leaves out a portion. Among more than 65,000 clones listed, over 70% were seen once. The material sequenced was unstimulated CD4+ T cells sorted from spleen or lymph node cells, taken before transplant. These receptors were taken from a human donor who was the organ donor for an intestinal transplant.

This chain links TRBV18 with TRBJ1-5, with D maybe TRBD1 (6 bases). V was cut by 3 bases and J by 2 bases, with 11 bases left in between. Germline CDR1 KGHSH, CDR2 LQKENI. The CDR3 length is 15 residues. CDR3 sequence reads: CASSPDRLGNQPQHF. CDR3 DNA sequence: TGTGCCAGCTCACCCGACAGGTTGGGCAATCAGCCCCAGCATTTT.

In regard to this clone: The junction does not match germline at one end; this may be a read error. Other DNA sequences in the sample encode the same CDR3. The V call is TRBV6-6, the J call TRBJ2-2; D possibly corresponds to TRBD2 (5 bases). This CDR3 is 14 amino acids long. CDR1 and CDR2 (germline): MNHNY, SVGAGI (reference sequence). The CDR3 region has the DNA TGTGCCAGCAGTTATAAAGGTATCACCGGGGAACTGTTTTTT. This gives the protein CASSYKGITGELFF.

This clone was found a few times. The chain employs TRBV5-1 and TRBJ2-2; 13 nucleotides line up with TRBD2. Germline V gene data show CDR1 as SGHRS and CDR2 as YFSETQ. Trimming removed 5 bases from V and 5 bases from J; junction bases left unmatched: 9. The length of the CDR3 is 17 residues. This chain's CDR3 is CASSLHRTSGGTGELFF. CDR3 nucleotide sequence: TGCGCCAGCAGTCTCCACCGGACTAGCGGGGGAACCGGGGAGCTGTTTTTT. Supplemented by reference TRBV5-1 and TRBJ2-2, the full variable domain reads KAGVTQTPRYLIKTRGQQVTLSCSPISGHRSVSWYQQTPGQGLQFLFEYFSETQRNKGNFPGRFSGRQFSNSRSEMNVSTLELGDSALYLCASSLHRTSGGTGELFFGEGSRLTVL.

The V call is TRBV2, the J call TRBJ1-2, with D maybe TRBD1 (6 bases). V was cut by 2 bases and J by 2 bases, with 9 bases left in between. Looked up from germline, CDR1 is SNHLY and CDR2 is FYNNEI. This CDR3 is built from 14 residues. The CDR3 loop is CASSEQGYNYGYTF. Written as DNA, the CDR3 is TGTGCCAGCAGTGAACAGGGGTACAACTATGGCTACACCTTC.

The chain employs TRBV2 and TRBJ2-1, with 8 bases fitting TRBD2. Trimming took 1 base from V and 2 from J; bases not matched to a gene: 4. The CDR3 extends over 16 amino acids. CDR1 and CDR2 from the germline V gene are SNHLY and FYNNEI. The CDR3 sequence is CASSEERGPPYNEQFF. DNA for the CDR3: TGTGCCAGCAGTGAAGAGCGGGGGCCCCCCTACAATGAGCAGTTCTTC.

The table lists this clone with a few counts. The chain joins TRBV7-2 to TRBJ1-3, with D uncertain. This CDR3 region has 14 residues. Germline CDR1 reads SGHTA; CDR2 reads FQGNSA. The V gene lost 1 base and the J gene lost 1 base, with 5 bases spanning the gap. CDR3 nucleotide sequence: TGTGCCAGCAGCTTAGTTTATTCTGGAAACACCATATATTTT. It codes for CASSLVYSGNTIYF.

The chain carries TRBV6-5 and TRBJ1-1; tentatively, D is TRBD1 (5 bases). V gave up 2 bases and J gave up 1 base, with 8 bases separating them. The length of the CDR3 is 14 residues. In germline, CDR1 is MNHEY, CDR2 SVGAGI. The CDR3 protein is CASSYLGGNTEAFF. DNA of the CDR3: TGTGCCAGCAGTTACCTGGGGGGGAACACTGAAGCTTTCTTT.

The CDR3 region is CASSLGDRGPGSLHF. The CDR3 DNA reads as TGTGCCAGCAGCTTAGGGGACAGGGGTCCGGGGTCCCTCCACTTT. V usage is TRBV11-2 and J usage is TRBJ1-6; 10 bases are a match to TRBD1. The CDR3 sequence is 15 residues long. V lost 1 base and J lost 14; bases outside the gene matches: 8. CDR1 SGHAT and CDR2 FQNNGV come from the germline V gene. Using reference TRBV11-2 and TRBJ1-6 for the parts outside the CDR3, the full variable domain is EAGVAQSPRYKIIEKRQSVAFWCNPISGHATLYWYQQILGQGPKLLIQFQNNGVVDDSQLPKDRFSAERLKGVDSTLKIQPAKLEDSAVYLCASSLGDRGPGSLHFGNGTRLTVT.

The rearrangement joins TRBV10-2 to TRBJ1-5; no definite D call. V shed 3 bases and J shed 3 bases, with 12 bases lying between them. Germline V gives CDR1 WSHSY, CDR2 SAAADI. CDR3 length: 15 amino acids. The CDR3, as DNA: TGCGCCAGCAGTGAACCGACACTTTCCAATCAGCCCCAGCATTTT. Its protein is CASSEPTLSNQPQHF.

The chain uses TRBV28 and TRBJ1-2; 8 nucleotides line up with TRBD1. The junction had 2 bases not matched to a gene; V was cut back by 4 bases and J by 1 base. CDR3 length: 14 residues. Germline assignment: CDR1 MDHEN and CDR2 SYDVKM. Here the CDR3 DNA reads TGTGCCAGCAGTTCGACAGGGGTTAACTATGGCTACACCTTC. Encoded protein: CASSSTGVNYGYTF.

The genes are TRBV2 and TRBJ1-5; 9 positions match TRBD1. Germline V gene sequence: CDR1 SNHLY, CDR2 FYNNEI. This CDR3 comprises 15 residues. With 4 bases clipped from V and 4 bases from J, the junction kept 5 bases outside the gene matches. This CDR3 reads CASSGGQGWNQPQHF. In DNA, the CDR3 is TGTGCCAGCAGTGGGGGACAGGGCTGGAATCAGCCCCAGCATTTT.

The V gene is TRBV6-5, the J gene TRBJ1-4, with a weak D call TRBD1 (5 bases). Between the trimmed V and J ends, which lost 5 bases and 3 bases, there was a span of 10 bases. This CDR3 has 14 residues. Germline V gives CDR1 MNHEY, CDR2 SVGAGI. CDR3 protein: CASSRTMSNEKLFF. The CDR3 DNA sequence: TGTGCCAGCAGTAGGACAATGTCTAATGAAAAACTGTTTTTT.

This clone was found a few times. The chain links TRBV4-1 to TRBJ2-3, with TRBD2 identical over 9 bases. Germline assignment: CDR1 MGHRA and CDR2 YSYEKL. The V segment lost 4 bases and the J segment 6 bases; nucleotides outside the gene matches: 8. The CDR3 extends over 15 amino acids. CDR3 sequence (DNA): TGCGCCAGCAGCCTCCTACTAGCGGGTGGGGATACGCAGTATTTT. It codes for CASSLLLAGGDTQYF.

The chain combines TRBV5-1 with TRBJ1-1; 12 bases are a match to TRBD1. This CDR3 region has 15 residues. CDR1 is SGHRS, CDR2 YFSETQ, per germline. Trimming at V came to 7 bases and at J to 5 bases, leaving 9 bases not matched to a gene. The CDR3 spells CASVGQGALQTEAFF. The DNA for the CDR3 is TGCGCCAGCGTGGGACAGGGGGCTTTACAGACTGAAGCTTTCTTT. The variable domain in full, completed from reference TRBV5-1 and TRBJ1-1, reads KAGVTQTPRYLIKTRGQQVTLSCSPISGHRSVSWYQQTPGQGLQFLFEYFSETQRNKGNFPGRFSGRQFSNSRSEMNVSTLELGDSALYLCASVGQGALQTEAFFGQGTRLTVV.

The J gene is TRBJ2-1, the V gene TRBV25-1; 8 nucleotides line up with TRBD1. CDR1 MGHDK and CDR2 SYGVNS come from the germline V gene. The CDR3 runs to 15 residues. V lost 6 bases to trimming and J lost 5 bases; unmatched junction nucleotides: 9. CDR3 sequence (DNA): TGTGCCAGCAGCAAGTCAGGGGGCGACCACAATGAGCAGTTCTTC. Its protein is CASSKSGGDHNEQFF.

The rearrangement uses TRBV5-6 and TRBJ1-5; D is possibly TRBD1 (6 bases). The CDR3 covers 15 residues. V dropped 0 bases and J dropped 1 base, with 8 bases sitting between them. Germline CDR1 reads SGHDT; CDR2 reads YYEEEE. This CDR3 is CASSLGGRSNQPQHF. CDR3 in DNA: TGTGCCAGCAGCTTGGGGGGGCGGAGCAATCAGCCCCAGCATTTT.

This clone was detected a few times. The CDR3: CASSLSRGFGEQYV. The CDR3 nucleotides are TGTGCCAGCAGTTTATCCCGGGGTTTCGGCGAGCAGTACGTC. This chain uses TRBV28 with TRBJ2-7; possibly TRBD2 for D (5 bases). Germline CDR1 and CDR2: MDHEN and SYDVKM. Trimming pared 1 base from V and 6 bases from J, leaving 13 bases between. The CDR3 has 14 residues.

The V gene is TRBV4-2, the J gene TRBJ2-5; a possible D gene is TRBD2 (5 bases). V was trimmed by 3 bases and J by 7 bases, leaving 24 bases between them. CDR1 is LGHNA and CDR2 is YNFKEQ in the germline V gene. The CDR3 is 17 amino acids. CDR3 DNA: TGTGCCAGCAGCCAGGCATTCATGGCTAGTCCTGAGGGGACCCAGTACTTC. It is translated as CASSQAFMASPEGTQYF.

The chain joins TRBV28 to TRBJ1-4; D uncertain. Germline assignment: CDR1 MDHEN and CDR2 SYDVKM. Trimming took off 1 base at V and 8 bases at J, with 14 bases between the two ends. There are 15 residues in the CDR3. The CDR3: CASSLFSGFGEKLFF. The CDR3 coding sequence is TGTGCCAGCAGTTTATTTTCCGGGTTTGGCGAAAAACTGTTTTTT.

This clone was picked up one time. This chain links TRBV28 with TRBJ1-2; TRBD1 agrees at 7 bases. CDR3 size: 12 residues. V lost 3 bases and J lost 9; bases outside the gene matches: 4. Germline V gene lookup returns CDR1 MDHEN and CDR2 SYDVKM. In DNA, the CDR3 is TGTGCCAGCAGTTTTCGACAGGGAAGCTACACCTTC. It specifies CASSFRQGSYTF.

The V gene is TRBV25-1, the J gene TRBJ2-5, with TRBD2 matching over 13 bases. The CDR3 loop spans 16 amino acids. V shed 9 bases, J shed 3 bases, and the junction held 10 bases outside the gene matches. Germline V gene data show CDR1 as MGHDK and CDR2 as SYGVNS. As DNA, the CDR3 is TGTGCCAGTGCAAGTCCCGGGACTAGCGGGGAAGAGACCCAGTACTTC. Translation gives CASASPGTSGEETQYF. The full variable domain, in which reference TRBV25-1 and TRBJ2-5 provide the parts outside the CDR3, is EADIYQTPRYLVIGTGKKITLECSQTMGHDKMYWYQQDPGMELHLIHYSYGVNSTEKGDLSSESTVSRIRTEHFPLTLESARPSHTSQYLCASASPGTSGEETQYFGPGTRLLVL.

The gene calls are TRBV18 and TRBJ1-1, with TRBD1 as a possible D gene (6 bases). Germline CDR1 reads KGHSH; CDR2 reads LQKENI. This CDR3 is 13 amino acids long. Trimming removed 4 bases from V and 5 bases from J, with 11 bases in between. CDR3 DNA: TGTGCCAGCTCACTGCTACAGGGTACTGAAGCTTTCTTT. This sequence encodes CASSLLQGTEAFF.